Sequencing of this T cell receptor (beta chain) was carried out in a study of T cell responses to AZD1222 COVID-19 vaccine. Study observations and caveats: Clonal diversity was possibly underestimated, and white British individuals and females predominated among donors.

Remarks on this clone: What it binds is not known.

TCRdb's table, derived via immunoSEQ multiplex PCR, lists solely in-frame clones and lacks some. The sample includes just over 150,000 clones, approximately 91% seen only once; the top ten take more than 1.3%. The V end lost 8 bases, the J end lost 1 base, and 9 bases lay between the germline ends. This CDR3 contains 13 residues. Looked up from germline, CDR1 is MDHEN and CDR2 is SYDVKM. Sequencing used peripheral blood, obtained 28 days after the second AZD1222 dose. The chain recombines TRBV28 with TRBJ1-5; D is possibly TRBD1 (5 bases). This TCR was recovered from an adult who received the AZD1222 COVID-19 vaccine. As DNA, the CDR3 is TGTGCCAGCGCTCAGGGAAGCAATCAGCCCCAGCATTTT. It codes for CASAQGSNQPQHF.